This T cell receptor (beta chain) stems from a study of blood T cell repertoires in COVID-19. Looking at the study overall: Sources were T cells, B-cell-depleted T cells, or PBMCs; the material itself was cDNA or gDNA.

CDR1 MNHNS and CDR2 SASEGT come from the germline V gene. The ends were cut back, 1 base at V and 1 base at J, with 11 bases in the middle. The CDR3 length is 16 residues. Participants, 18 to 89 years old, spanned fewer than 30 US areas. Participant-given clinical history determined each cohort assignment. The method was immunoSEQ multiplex PCR; TCRdb's version includes in-frame clones alone and lacks a portion of them. This sample has about 200,000 clones, with about 80% found just once. This TCR came from a man between 35 and 55 years old who had recovered from COVID-19. The chain links TRBV6-1 to TRBJ1-3, with D possibly TRBD1 on 5 matching bases. The sample consisted of PBMCs or T cells enriched from blood (not recorded which). The CDR3 protein is CASSEGGWSSGNTIYF. The DNA of the CDR3 is TGTGCCAGCAGTGAAGGGGGCTGGAGTTCTGGAAACACCATATATTTT.